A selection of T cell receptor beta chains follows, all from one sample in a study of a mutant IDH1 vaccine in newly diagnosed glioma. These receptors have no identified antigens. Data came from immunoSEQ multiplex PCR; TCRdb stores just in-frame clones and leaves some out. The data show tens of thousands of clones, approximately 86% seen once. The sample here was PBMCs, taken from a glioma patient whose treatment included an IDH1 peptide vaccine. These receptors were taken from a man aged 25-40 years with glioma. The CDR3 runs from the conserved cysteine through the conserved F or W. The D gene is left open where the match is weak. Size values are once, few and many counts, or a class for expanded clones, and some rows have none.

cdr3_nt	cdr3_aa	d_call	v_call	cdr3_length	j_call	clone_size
TGTGCCAGCAGTTCCTCTATCCAGGGGAGCGGTGAGCAGTTCTTC	CASSSSIQGSGEQFF	-	TRBV6-5	15	TRBJ2-1	-
TGTGCCAGCAGTTTTGACAGGGAAGGCAATCAGCCCCAGCATTTT	CASSFDREGNQPQHF	TRBD1	TRBV5-5	15	TRBJ1-5	-
TGTGCCAGCAGTTTTGACAGGGAAGGAAGTGAAAAACTGTTTTTT	CASSFDREGSEKLFF	TRBD1	TRBV28	15	TRBJ1-4	-
TGTGCCAGCAGTAGGACTGCCTACGAGCAGTACTTC	CASSRTAYEQYF	-	TRBV27	12	TRBJ2-7	-
TGTGCCAGCAGTCAACAGGGGGGGCACTATGGCTACACCTTC	CASSQQGGHYGYTF	TRBD1	TRBV28	14	TRBJ1-2	-
TGTGCCAGCTCCCCCAGGGGTCGGACCCAGTACTTC	CASSPRGRTQYF	-	TRBV6-5	12	TRBJ2-5	-
TGTGCCAGTCGTAGCGGACGGCTTGGGACCCAGTACTTC	CASRSGRLGTQYF	-	TRBV6-5	13	TRBJ2-5	-
TGTGCCAGCAGCCAAGGTCCCCCCCCCGACGTATACGAGCAGTACTTC	CASSQGPPPDVYEQYF	-	TRBV4-2	16	TRBJ2-7	-
TGTGCCAGTAGGGACAGGGGAGGTACTGAAGCTTTCTTT	CASRDRGGTEAFF	TRBD1	TRBV19	13	TRBJ1-1	-
TGTGCCAGCGCCAGAGAAATGAACACTGAAGCTTTCTTT	CASAREMNTEAFF	-	TRBV18	13	TRBJ1-1	-
TGTGCCAGCAGTAGATACTGGGATACGCAGTATTTT	CASSRYWDTQYF	-	TRBV6-1	12	TRBJ2-3	-
TGTGCCAGCAGTGAAGGGCTAGCGGGGGGGCCACAAGAGACCCAGTACTTC	CASSEGLAGGPQETQYF	TRBD2	TRBV2	17	TRBJ2-5	few
TGCGCCAGCAGCCAAGGTTCGGGGATAGGCTACACCTTC	CASSQGSGIGYTF	-	TRBV4-3	13	TRBJ1-2	few
TGTGCCAGCTCCGCTACCGAGGGGTCCGGCGAGCAGTACTTC	CASSATEGSGEQYF	-	TRBV18	14	TRBJ2-7	-
TGTGCCAGCAGTTTATCTGAGAGTTGGGCTGGGGCCAACGTCCTGACTTTC	CASSLSESWAGANVLTF	-	TRBV27	17	TRBJ2-6	-
TGTGCCAGCAGCTTGGCCGAGGGCTACGAGCAGTACTTC	CASSLAEGYEQYF	-	TRBV5-4	13	TRBJ2-7	-
TGTGCCAGCAGTGAAGTTTTTGCCAGCTCTGGAAACACCATATATTTT	CASSEVFASSGNTIYF	-	TRBV6-1	16	TRBJ1-3	once
TGTGCCAGAAGCTTGGTGGAGGGGGCCTATGGCTACACCTTC	CARSLVEGAYGYTF	TRBD1	TRBV5-3	14	TRBJ1-2	-